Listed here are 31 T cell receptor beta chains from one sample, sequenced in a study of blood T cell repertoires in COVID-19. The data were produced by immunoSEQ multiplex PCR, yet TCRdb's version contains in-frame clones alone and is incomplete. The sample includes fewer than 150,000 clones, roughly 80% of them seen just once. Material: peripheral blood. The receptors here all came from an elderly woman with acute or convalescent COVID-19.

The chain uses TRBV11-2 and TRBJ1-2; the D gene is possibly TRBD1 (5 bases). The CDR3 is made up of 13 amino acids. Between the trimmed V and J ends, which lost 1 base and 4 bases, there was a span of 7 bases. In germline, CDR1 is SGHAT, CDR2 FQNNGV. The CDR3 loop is CASSLGRGYGYTF. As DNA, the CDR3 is TGTGCCAGCAGCTTAGGAAGGGGCTATGGCTACACCTTC.

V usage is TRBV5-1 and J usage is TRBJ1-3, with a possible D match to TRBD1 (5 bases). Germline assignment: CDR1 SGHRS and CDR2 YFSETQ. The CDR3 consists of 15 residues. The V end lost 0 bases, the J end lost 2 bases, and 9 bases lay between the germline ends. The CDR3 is CASSLEGNPGNTIYF. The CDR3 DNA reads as TGCGCCAGCAGCTTGGAGGGGAACCCTGGAAACACCATATATTTT.

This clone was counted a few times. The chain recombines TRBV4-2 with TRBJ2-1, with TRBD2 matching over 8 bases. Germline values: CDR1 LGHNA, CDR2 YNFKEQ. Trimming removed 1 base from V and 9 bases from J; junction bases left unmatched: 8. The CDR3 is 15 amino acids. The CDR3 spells CASSQGRSSGSEQFF. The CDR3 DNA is TGTGCCAGCAGCCAAGGTCGATCTAGCGGGTCTGAGCAGTTCTTC.

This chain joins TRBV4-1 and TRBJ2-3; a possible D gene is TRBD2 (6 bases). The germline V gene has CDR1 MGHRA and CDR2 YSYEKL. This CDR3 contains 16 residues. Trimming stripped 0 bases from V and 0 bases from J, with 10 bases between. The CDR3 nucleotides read TGCGCCAGCAGCCAAGAGTGGGGGACTAGCACAGATACGCAGTATTTT. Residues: CASSQEWGTSTDTQYF.

The CDR3 loop reads CASSLAAGRPYGYTF. CDR3 in DNA: TGCGCCAGCAGCTTGGCCGCAGGGCGGCCCTATGGCTACACCTTC. The V call is TRBV5-1, the J call TRBJ1-2; D might be TRBD1 (5 bases). Looked up from germline, CDR1 is SGHRS and CDR2 is YFSETQ. This CDR3 spans 15 amino acids. Trimming removed 0 bases from V and 4 bases from J, with 13 bases in between.

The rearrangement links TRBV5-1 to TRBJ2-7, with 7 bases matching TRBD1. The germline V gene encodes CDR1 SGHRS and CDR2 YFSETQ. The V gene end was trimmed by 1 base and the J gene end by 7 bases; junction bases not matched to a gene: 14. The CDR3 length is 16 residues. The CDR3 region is CASSLSTGARFGEQYF. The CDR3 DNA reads TGCGCCAGCAGCTTGTCAACAGGGGCTCGGTTTGGGGAGCAGTACTTC.

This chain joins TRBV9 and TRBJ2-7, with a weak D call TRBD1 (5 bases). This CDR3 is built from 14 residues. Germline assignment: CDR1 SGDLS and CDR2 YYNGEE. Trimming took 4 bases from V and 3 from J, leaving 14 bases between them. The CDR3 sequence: CASSPFDSNYEQYF. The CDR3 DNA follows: TGTGCCAGCAGCCCATTTGACAGTAACTACGAGCAGTACTTC.

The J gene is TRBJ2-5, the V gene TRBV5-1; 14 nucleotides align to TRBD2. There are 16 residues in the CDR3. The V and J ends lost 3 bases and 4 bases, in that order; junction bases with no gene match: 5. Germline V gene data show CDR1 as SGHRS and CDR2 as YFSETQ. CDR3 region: CASSWGLAGAIETQYF. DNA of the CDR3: TGCGCCAGCAGCTGGGGACTAGCGGGAGCCATAGAGACCCAGTACTTC. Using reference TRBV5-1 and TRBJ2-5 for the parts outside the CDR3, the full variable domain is KAGVTQTPRYLIKTRGQQVTLSCSPISGHRSVSWYQQTPGQGLQFLFEYFSETQRNKGNFPGRFSGRQFSNSRSEMNVSTLELGDSALYLCASSWGLAGAIETQYFGPGTRLLVL.

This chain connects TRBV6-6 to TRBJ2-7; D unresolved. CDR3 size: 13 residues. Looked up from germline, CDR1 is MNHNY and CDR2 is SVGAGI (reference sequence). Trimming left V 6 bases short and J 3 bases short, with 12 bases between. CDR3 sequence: CASSRDSGYEQYF. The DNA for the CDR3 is TGTGCCAGCAGCCGCGATTCTGGCTACGAGCAGTACTTC.

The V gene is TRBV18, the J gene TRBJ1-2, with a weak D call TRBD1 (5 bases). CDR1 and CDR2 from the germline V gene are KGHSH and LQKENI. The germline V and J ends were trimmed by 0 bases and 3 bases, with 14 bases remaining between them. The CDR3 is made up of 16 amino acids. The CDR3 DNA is TGTGCCAGCTCACCACCGCAGGGCCTCTACGACTATGGCTACACCTTC. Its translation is CASSPPQGLYDYGYTF.

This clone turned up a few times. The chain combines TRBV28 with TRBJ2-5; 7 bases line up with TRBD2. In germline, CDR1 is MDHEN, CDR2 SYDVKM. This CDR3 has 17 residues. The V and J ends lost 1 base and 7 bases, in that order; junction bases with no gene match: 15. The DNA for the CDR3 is TGTGCCAGCAGTTTATACCTAGGAGGGGCCGGACTAGGGACCCAGTACTTC. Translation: CASSLYLGGAGLGTQYF.

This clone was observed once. CDR3 coding DNA: TGCGCCAGCAGCCAAGAACTTGGACGGGGCTCTGGAAACACCATATATTTT. This translates into CASSQELGRGSGNTIYF. The chain joins TRBV4-1 to TRBJ1-3; no clear D. The germline CDR1 and CDR2 sequences are MGHRA and YSYEKL. Trimming stripped 0 bases from V and 0 bases from J, with 12 bases between. The CDR3 length is 17 residues.

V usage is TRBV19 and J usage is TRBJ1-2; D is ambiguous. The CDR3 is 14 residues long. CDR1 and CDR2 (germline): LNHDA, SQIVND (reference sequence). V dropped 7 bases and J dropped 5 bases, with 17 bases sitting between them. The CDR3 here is CASNLKESGYGYTF. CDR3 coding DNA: TGTGCCAGTAATTTAAAGGAGTCCGGGTATGGCTACACCTTC. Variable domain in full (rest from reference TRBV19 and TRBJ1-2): DGGITQSPKYLFRKEGQNVTLSCEQNLNHDAMYWYRQDPGQGLRLIYYSQIVNDFQKGDIAEGYSVSREKKESFPLTVTSAQKNPTAFYLCASNLKESGYGYTFGSGTRLTVV.

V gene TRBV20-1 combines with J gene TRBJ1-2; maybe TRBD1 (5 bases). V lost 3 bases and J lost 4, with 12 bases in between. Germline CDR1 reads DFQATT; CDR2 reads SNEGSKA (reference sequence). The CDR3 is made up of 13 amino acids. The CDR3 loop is CSASSGIGYGYTF. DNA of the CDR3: TGCAGTGCTAGTTCAGGGATTGGCTATGGCTACACCTTC.

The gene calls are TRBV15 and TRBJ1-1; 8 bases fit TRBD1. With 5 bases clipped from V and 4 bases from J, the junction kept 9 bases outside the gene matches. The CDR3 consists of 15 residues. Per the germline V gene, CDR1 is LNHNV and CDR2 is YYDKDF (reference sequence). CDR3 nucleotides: TGTGCCACCAGCGGTGACAGGGGATTGGGCACTGAAGCTTTCTTT. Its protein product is CATSGDRGLGTEAFF.

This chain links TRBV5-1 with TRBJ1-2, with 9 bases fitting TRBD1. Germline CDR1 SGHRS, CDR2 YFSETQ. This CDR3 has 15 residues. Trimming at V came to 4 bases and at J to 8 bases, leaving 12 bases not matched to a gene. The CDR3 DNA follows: TGCGCCAGCAGCCTAGGGACAGGGCCTCATACGGGCTACACCTTC. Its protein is CASSLGTGPHTGYTF. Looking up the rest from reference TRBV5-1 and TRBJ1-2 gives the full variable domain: KAGVTQTPRYLIKTRGQQVTLSCSPISGHRSVSWYQQTPGQGLQFLFEYFSETQRNKGNFPGRFSGRQFSNSRSEMNVSTLELGDSALYLCASSLGTGPHTGYTFGSGTRLTVV.

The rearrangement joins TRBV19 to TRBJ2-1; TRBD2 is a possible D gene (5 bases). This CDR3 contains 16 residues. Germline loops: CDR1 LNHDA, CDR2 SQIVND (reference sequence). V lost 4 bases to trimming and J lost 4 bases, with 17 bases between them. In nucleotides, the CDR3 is TGTGCCAGTAGTAGACTATTCCTTCGGGCGTACAATGAGCAGTTCTTC. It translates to CASSRLFLRAYNEQFF. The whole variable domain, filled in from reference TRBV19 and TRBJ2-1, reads DGGITQSPKYLFRKEGQNVTLSCEQNLNHDAMYWYRQDPGQGLRLIYYSQIVNDFQKGDIAEGYSVSREKKESFPLTVTSAQKNPTAFYLCASSRLFLRAYNEQFFGPGTRLTVL.

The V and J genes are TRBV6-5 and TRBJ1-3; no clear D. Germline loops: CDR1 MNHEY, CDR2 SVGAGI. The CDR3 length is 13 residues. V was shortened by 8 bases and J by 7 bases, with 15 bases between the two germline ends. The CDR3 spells CASSRVGANTIYF. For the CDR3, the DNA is TGTGCCAGCTCCCGGGTGGGTGCGAACACCATATATTTT.

The CDR3 loop is CASSLGPLGQGESAGANVLTF. For the CDR3, the DNA is TGCGCCAGCAGCTTGGGTCCTTTGGGGCAGGGTGAATCTGCTGGGGCCAACGTCCTGACTTTC. This chain links TRBV5-1 with TRBJ2-6; TRBD1 might be the D (5 bases). Trimming left V 0 bases short and J 2 bases short, with 24 bases between. The CDR3 loop spans 21 amino acids. Germline V gives CDR1 SGHRS, CDR2 YFSETQ. The variable domain in full, with the rest retrieved from reference TRBV5-1 and TRBJ2-6, is KAGVTQTPRYLIKTRGQQVTLSCSPISGHRSVSWYQQTPGQGLQFLFEYFSETQRNKGNFPGRFSGRQFSNSRSEMNVSTLELGDSALYLCASSLGPLGQGESAGANVLTFGAGSRLTVL.

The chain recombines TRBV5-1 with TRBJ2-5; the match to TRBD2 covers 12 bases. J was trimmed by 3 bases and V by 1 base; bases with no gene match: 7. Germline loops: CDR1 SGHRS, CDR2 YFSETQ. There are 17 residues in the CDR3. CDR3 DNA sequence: TGCGCCAGCAGCTTGCCGCTAGCGGGGGGGCCTAAAGAGACCCAGTACTTC. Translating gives CASSLPLAGGPKETQYF.

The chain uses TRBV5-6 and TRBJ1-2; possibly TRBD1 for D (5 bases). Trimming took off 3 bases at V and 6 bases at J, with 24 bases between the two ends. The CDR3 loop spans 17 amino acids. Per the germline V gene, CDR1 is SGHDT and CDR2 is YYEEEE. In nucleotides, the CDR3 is TGTGCCAGCAGCTCGGCAGGTATAACAGGACCGCGAGATGGCTACACCTTC. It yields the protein CASSSAGITGPRDGYTF.

In nucleotides, the CDR3 is TGTGCCAGCAGTTTTCAGTCCGGGTTGTACGAGCAGTACTTC. Its protein is CASSFQSGLYEQYF. V gene TRBV28 combines with J gene TRBJ2-7; the D is unclear. CDR1 MDHEN and CDR2 SYDVKM come from the germline V gene. The CDR3 contains 14 residues. The germline V and J ends were trimmed by 3 bases and 4 bases, with 13 bases remaining between them.

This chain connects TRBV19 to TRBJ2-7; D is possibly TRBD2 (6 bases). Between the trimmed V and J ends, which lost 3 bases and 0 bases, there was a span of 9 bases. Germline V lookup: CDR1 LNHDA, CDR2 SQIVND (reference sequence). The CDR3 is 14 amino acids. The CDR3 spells CASSISSASYEQYF. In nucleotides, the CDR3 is TGTGCCAGTAGTATTTCTAGCGCCTCCTACGAGCAGTACTTC.

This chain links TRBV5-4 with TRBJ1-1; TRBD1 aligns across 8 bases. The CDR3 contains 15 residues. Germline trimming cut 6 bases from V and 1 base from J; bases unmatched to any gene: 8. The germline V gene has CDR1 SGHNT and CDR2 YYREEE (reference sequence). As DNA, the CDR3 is TGTGCCAGCAATGTGGGACAGGCTCGGAACACTGAAGCTTTCTTT. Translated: CASNVGQARNTEAFF. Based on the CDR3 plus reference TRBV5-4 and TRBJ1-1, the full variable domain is ETGVTQSPTHLIKTRGQQVTLRCSSQSGHNTVSWYQQALGQGPQFIFQYYREEENGRGNFPPRFSGLQFPNYSSELNVNALELDDSALYLCASNVGQARNTEAFFGQGTRLTVV.

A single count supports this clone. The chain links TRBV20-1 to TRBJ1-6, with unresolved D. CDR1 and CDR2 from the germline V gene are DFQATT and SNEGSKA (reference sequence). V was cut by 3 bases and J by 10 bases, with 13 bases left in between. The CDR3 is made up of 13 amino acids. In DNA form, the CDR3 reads TGCAGTGCTAGTTTGAGGGAAGGGTCACCCCTCCACTTT. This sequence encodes CSASLREGSPLHF.

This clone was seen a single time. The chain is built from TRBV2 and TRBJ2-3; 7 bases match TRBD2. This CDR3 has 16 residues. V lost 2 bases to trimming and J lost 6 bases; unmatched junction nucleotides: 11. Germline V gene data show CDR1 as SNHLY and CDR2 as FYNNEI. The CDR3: CASSESRTRALDTQYF. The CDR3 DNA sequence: TGTGCCAGCAGTGAATCCCGGACTAGGGCGCTGGATACGCAGTATTTT.

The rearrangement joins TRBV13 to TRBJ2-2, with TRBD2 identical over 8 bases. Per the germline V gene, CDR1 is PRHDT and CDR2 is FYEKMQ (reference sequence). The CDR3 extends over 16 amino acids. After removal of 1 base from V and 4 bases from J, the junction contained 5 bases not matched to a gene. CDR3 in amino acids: CASSLDAGGRTGELFF. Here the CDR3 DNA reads TGTGCCAGCAGCTTAGATGCGGGGGGTCGCACCGGGGAGCTGTTTTTT.

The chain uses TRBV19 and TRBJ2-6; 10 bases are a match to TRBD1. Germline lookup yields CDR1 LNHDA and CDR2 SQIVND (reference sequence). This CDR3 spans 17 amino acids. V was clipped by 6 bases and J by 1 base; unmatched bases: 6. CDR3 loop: CASSRDRGTSGANVLTF. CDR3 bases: TGTGCCAGTAGCCGGGACAGGGGAACTTCTGGGGCCAACGTCCTGACTTTC.

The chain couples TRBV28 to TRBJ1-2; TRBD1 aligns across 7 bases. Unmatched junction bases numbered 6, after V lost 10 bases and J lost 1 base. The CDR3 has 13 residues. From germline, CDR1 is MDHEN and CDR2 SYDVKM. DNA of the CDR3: TGTGCCACGGGGACAGCGTATAACTATGGCTACACCTTC. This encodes CATGTAYNYGYTF.

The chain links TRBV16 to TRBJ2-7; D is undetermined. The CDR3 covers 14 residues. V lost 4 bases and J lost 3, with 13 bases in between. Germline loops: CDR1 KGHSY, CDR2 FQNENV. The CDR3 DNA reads TGTGCCAGCAGCCCCTGGAGATCTAGCTACGAGCAGTACTTC. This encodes CASSPWRSSYEQYF.

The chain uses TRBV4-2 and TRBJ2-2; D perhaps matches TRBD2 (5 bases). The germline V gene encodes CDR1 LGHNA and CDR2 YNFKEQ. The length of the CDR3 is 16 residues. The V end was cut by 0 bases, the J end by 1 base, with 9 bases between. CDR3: CASSQDPGMNTGELFF. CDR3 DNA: TGTGCCAGCAGCCAAGATCCGGGGATGAACACCGGGGAGCTGTTTTTT.